This TCR beta chain was documented in a study of blood T cells in healthy people across ages. Study details: Per two T cells, template switching captured roughly one barcoded beta molecule.

This clonotype was counted only a few times. Per germline, CDR1 SQVTM and CDR2 ANQGSEA. Trimming left V 1 base short and J 6 bases short, with 10 bases between. CDR3 length equals 13 residues. Through a sample-barcoded 5' primer and a J-beta primer mix, a second PCR was run for roughly 7 to 11 cycles. One entry per CDR3 protein, called by TCRdb with MiXCR from the 5' RACE reads. The sample holds 900,000 to 950,000 distinct CDR3 sequences; around 29% are singletons and the top ten take approximately 10%. These data also formed part of another study, on T cells of mothers and their children.

Sequencing was performed on blood. The chain recombines TRBV29-1 with TRBJ2-1, with TRBD1 as a possible D gene (7 bases). The TCR comes from a woman between 40 and 55 years old in good health. The CDR3 spells CSVEGGTVNEQFF. In DNA, the CDR3 is TGCAGCGTTGAAGGCGGGACAGTCAATGAGCAGTTCTTC.